Presented here are 8 T cell receptor beta chains from one specimen sequenced in a study of shared clonotypes between healthy human individuals. The data were produced by immunoSEQ multiplex PCR, yet TCRdb's version contains in-frame clones alone and is incomplete. The sample carries a few million clones, approximately 95% recorded once. Sequences were obtained from naive CD4+ T cells from PBMCs. Specified subset: CD45RA+ positively selected. The receptors were gathered from a man aged 18 to 29 in good health. Some clones in this sample may be carry-over from other donors' samples.

V usage is TRBV28 and J usage is TRBJ1-1; D gene unclear. V gave up 6 bases and J gave up 1 base, with 12 bases separating them. Germline V CDR1 and CDR2: MDHEN, SYDVKM. CDR3 length equals 14 residues. Written as DNA, the CDR3 is TGTGCCAGCAGCTTACCTCAGCGGAACACTGAAGCTTTCTTT. It is translated as CASSLPQRNTEAFF. Drawing the rest from reference TRBV28 and TRBJ1-1, the complete variable domain is DVKVTQSSRYLVKRTGEKVFLECVQDMDHENMFWYRQDPGLGLRLIYFSYDVKMKEKGDIPEGYSVSREKKERFSLILESASTNQTSMYLCASSLPQRNTEAFFGQGTRLTVV.

The chain combines TRBV28 with TRBJ1-2, with D unresolved. The V gene lost 5 bases and the J gene lost 8 bases, with 15 bases spanning the gap. Germline CDR1 and CDR2: MDHEN and SYDVKM. The CDR3 spans 13 residues. As DNA, the CDR3 is TGTGCCAGCAGTATCCAGACTGTATTCGGCTACACCTTC. It translates to CASSIQTVFGYTF.

V gene TRBV19 combines with J gene TRBJ2-7; either TRBD1 or TRBD2 may supply D (5 bases each). The V end was cut by 10 bases, the J end by 0 bases, with 16 bases between. The V gene's germline CDR1 is LNHDA and CDR2 SQIVND (reference sequence). This CDR3 comprises 14 residues. CDR3 residues: CATPVWGSSYEQYF. The DNA for the CDR3 is TGTGCCACCCCGGTTTGGGGGAGCTCCTACGAGCAGTACTTC.

This sequence joins TRBV7-2 and TRBJ1-1; weak D call: TRBD1 (6 bases). Per the germline V gene, CDR1 is SGHTA and CDR2 is FQGNSA. The CDR3 length is 14 residues. V dropped 5 bases and J dropped 4 bases, with 14 bases sitting between them. CDR3 in amino acids: CASSKDSIPTEAFF. CDR3 bases: TGTGCCAGCAGCAAGGACAGTATCCCCACTGAAGCTTTCTTT.

The chain is built from TRBV5-1 and TRBJ1-1; D unclear. This CDR3 has 14 amino acids. Per germline, CDR1 SGHRS and CDR2 YFSETQ. V lost 0 bases and J 0 bases, leaving 6 bases between the germline ends. CDR3 amino acids: CASSLVVVNTEAFF. For the CDR3, the DNA is TGCGCCAGCAGCTTGGTGGTTGTGAACACTGAAGCTTTCTTT.

On this clone: The same CDR3 also results from other DNA sequences found in this sample. The chain employs TRBV18 and TRBJ2-7; a possible D gene is TRBD2 (5 bases). This CDR3 is built from 14 residues. V lost 3 bases and J 1 base, leaving 10 bases between the germline ends. Germline V gene sequence: CDR1 KGHSH, CDR2 LQKENI. The CDR3 here is CASSPTTGSYEQYF. CDR3 in DNA: TGTGCCAGCTCACCCACGACGGGATCCTACGAGCAGTACTTC.

The chain employs TRBV9 and TRBJ2-7; 7 bases fit TRBD1. This CDR3 spans 15 amino acids. Germline V gene lookup returns CDR1 SGDLS and CDR2 YYNGEE. With V trimmed by 1 base and J by 5 bases, 9 bases remained unmatched. CDR3 loop: CASSVSTGTVDEQYF. CDR3 coding DNA: TGTGCCAGCAGCGTAAGCACCGGGACAGTCGACGAGCAGTACTTC. The whole variable domain, remainder taken from reference TRBV9 and TRBJ2-7, is DSGVTQTPKHLITATGQRVTLRCSPRSGDLSVYWYQQSLDQGLQFLIQYYNGEERAKGNILERFSAQQFPDLHSELNLSSLELGDSALYFCASSVSTGTVDEQYFGPGTRLTVT.

The chain carries TRBV18 and TRBJ2-5; 8 bases are shared with TRBD2. V lost 5 bases, J lost 5 bases, and 4 bases stayed unmatched. Germline values: CDR1 KGHSH, CDR2 LQKENI. CDR3 length equals 13 residues. This CDR3 reads CASSRPGGETQYF. Written as DNA, the CDR3 is TGTGCCAGCTCAAGGCCGGGGGGGGAGACCCAGTACTTC.